The 2 T cell receptor beta chains in this list originate from one sample, sequenced in a study of cytomegalovirus exposure and HLA in healthy donors. Both 60 Vbeta primers and 13 Jbeta primers went into the PCR. Assay: immunoSEQ multiplex PCR; the TCRdb copy retains only in-frame clones and omits some. The sample includes 55,000 to 85,000 clones. Sequences were obtained from PBMCs. Source of these receptors: a woman aged 25 to 39 in good health and CMV-seronegative.

Here the CDR3 DNA reads TGTGCCAGCAGCCCGACAGGGGAGGCCTACACCTTC. Encoded protein: CASSPTGEAYTF. The chain recombines TRBV7-2 with TRBJ1-2; 8 positions agree with TRBD1. The CDR3 runs to 12 residues. V was pared by 5 bases and J by 10 bases, with 6 bases of the junction left unmatched. The germline CDR1 and CDR2 sequences are SGHTA and FQGNSA.

For this clone: The sample holds other DNA sequences that translate to the same CDR3. CDR3 sequence: CASSYSGAGANVLTF. CDR3 sequence (DNA): TGTGCCAGCAGTTACTCTGGGGCGGGGGCCAACGTCCTGACTTTC. The V and J genes are TRBV6-5 and TRBJ2-6, with D possibly TRBD1 on 5 matching bases. V lost 0 bases, J lost 4 bases, and 7 bases lay in between. The V gene's germline CDR1 is MNHEY and CDR2 SVGAGI. This CDR3 spans 15 amino acids.